Listed below are T cell receptor beta chains from one sample, sequenced in a study of blood T cell repertoires in COVID-19. Only in-frame clones appear in the TCRdb table, and some are missing; sequencing was by immunoSEQ multiplex PCR. The sample contains around 85,000 clones, 75% to 90% of which appear only once. The specimen was PBMCs or T cells enriched from blood (not recorded which). These TCRs come from a woman aged 50 to 65 with acute COVID-19. Each CDR3 is given with its conserved first and last residue. A D gene is named only where the DNA matches it firmly. Only some rows state a clone size, as once, few, many or a class for expanded clones.

CASSPVATGVSNEQFF TGCGCCAGCAGCCCCGTAGCGACGGGAGTGTCGAATGAGCAGTTCTTC once TRBJ2-1 TRBV5-1 .
CASSLAGTGDNYEQYF TGTGCCAGCAGCTTAGCGGGGACAGGGGACAACTACGAGCAGTACTTC . TRBJ2-7 TRBV7-2 TRBD1
CASSLVDTNQPQHF TGTGCCAGCAGTTTAGTGGACACCAATCAGCCCCAGCATTTT . TRBJ1-5 TRBV27 .
CASSPQASSTEAFF TGCGCCAGCAGCCCGCAGGCGTCGAGCACTGAAGCTTTCTTT . TRBJ1-1 TRBV5-1 .
CASSPGSNPWEQFF TGTGCCAGCAGCCCCGGGTCAAATCCCTGGGAGCAGTTCTTC . TRBJ2-1 TRBV11-3 .
CASGLSGASGELFF TGTGCCAGCGGACTCTCAGGGGCGTCCGGGGAGCTGTTTTTT . TRBJ2-2 TRBV6-5 .
CASSLAGGRGYGYTF TGTGCCAGCAGCTTAGCGGGGGGGCGCGGATATGGCTACACCTTC . TRBJ1-2 TRBV7-2 .
CASSRIRQGGHEQYF TGTGCCAGCAGCCGGATTAGACAGGGGGGCCACGAGCAGTACTTC . TRBJ2-7 TRBV6-5 TRBD1
CASADGRGETQYF TGTGCCAGCGCCGACGGGAGAGGGGAGACCCAGTACTTC . TRBJ2-5 TRBV12-3/TRBV12-4 .
CASSPTGSSAEAFF TGTGCCAGCAGTCCTACAGGGAGTAGCGCTGAAGCTTTCTTT . TRBJ1-1 TRBV6-4 .
CASTSLGGQETQYF TGTGCCAGCACTTCTCTAGGCGGTCAAGAGACCCAGTACTTC . TRBJ2-5 TRBV6-5 .
CATSTNTGSGNTIYF TGTGCCACCAGCACAAATACAGGCTCTGGAAACACCATATATTTT . TRBJ1-3 TRBV15 .
CASSHTDTQYF TGTGCCAGCAGCCACACAGATACGCAGTATTTT . TRBJ2-3 TRBV13 .
CASSPTGFYGYTF TGCGCCAGCAGCCCGACAGGGTTCTATGGCTACACCTTC . TRBJ1-2 TRBV4-1 TRBD1